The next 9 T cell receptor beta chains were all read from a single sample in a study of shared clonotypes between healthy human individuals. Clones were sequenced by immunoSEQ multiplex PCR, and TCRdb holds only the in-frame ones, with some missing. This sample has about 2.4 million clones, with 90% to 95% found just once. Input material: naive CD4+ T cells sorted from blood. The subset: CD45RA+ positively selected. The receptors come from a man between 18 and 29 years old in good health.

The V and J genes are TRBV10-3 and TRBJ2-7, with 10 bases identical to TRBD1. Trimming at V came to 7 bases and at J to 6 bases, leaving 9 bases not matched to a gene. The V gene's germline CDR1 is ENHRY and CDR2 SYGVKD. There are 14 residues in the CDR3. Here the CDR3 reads CAITGTGVGGEQYF. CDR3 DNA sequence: TGTGCCATCACCGGGACAGGGGTGGGAGGCGAGCAGTACTTC.

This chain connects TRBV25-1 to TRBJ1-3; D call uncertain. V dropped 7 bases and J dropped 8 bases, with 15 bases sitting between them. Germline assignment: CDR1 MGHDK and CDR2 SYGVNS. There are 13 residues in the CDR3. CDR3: CASTRGKADTIYF. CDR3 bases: TGTGCCAGCACAAGAGGAAAAGCGGACACCATATATTTT.

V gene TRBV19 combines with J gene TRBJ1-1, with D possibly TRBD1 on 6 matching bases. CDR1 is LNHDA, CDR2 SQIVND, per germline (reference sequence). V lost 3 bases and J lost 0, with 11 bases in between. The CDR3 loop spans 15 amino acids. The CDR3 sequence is CASSIGGIVNTEAFF. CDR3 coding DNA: TGTGCCAGTAGTATTGGGGGCATAGTGAACACTGAAGCTTTCTTT.

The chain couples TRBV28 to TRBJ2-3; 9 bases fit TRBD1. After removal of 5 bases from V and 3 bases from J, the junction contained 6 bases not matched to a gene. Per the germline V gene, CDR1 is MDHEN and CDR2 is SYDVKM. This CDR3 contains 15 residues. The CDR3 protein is CASSQPGQGTDTQYF. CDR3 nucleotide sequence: TGTGCCAGCAGTCAACCGGGACAGGGAACAGATACGCAGTATTTT.

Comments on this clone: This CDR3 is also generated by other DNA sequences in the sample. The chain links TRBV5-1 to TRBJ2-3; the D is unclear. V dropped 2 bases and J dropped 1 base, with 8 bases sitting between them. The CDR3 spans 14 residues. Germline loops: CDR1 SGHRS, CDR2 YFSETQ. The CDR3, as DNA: TGCGCCAGCAGCTTTGGTCAGGGCACAGATACGCAGTATTTT. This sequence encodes CASSFGQGTDTQYF. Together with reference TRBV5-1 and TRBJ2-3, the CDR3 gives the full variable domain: KAGVTQTPRYLIKTRGQQVTLSCSPISGHRSVSWYQQTPGQGLQFLFEYFSETQRNKGNFPGRFSGRQFSNSRSEMNVSTLELGDSALYLCASSFGQGTDTQYFGPGTRLTVL.

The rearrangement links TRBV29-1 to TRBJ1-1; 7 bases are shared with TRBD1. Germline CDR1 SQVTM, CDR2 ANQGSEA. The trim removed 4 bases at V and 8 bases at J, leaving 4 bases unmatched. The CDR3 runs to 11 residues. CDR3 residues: CSVVLTGEAFF. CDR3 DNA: TGCAGCGTTGTCTTGACAGGGGAAGCTTTCTTT.

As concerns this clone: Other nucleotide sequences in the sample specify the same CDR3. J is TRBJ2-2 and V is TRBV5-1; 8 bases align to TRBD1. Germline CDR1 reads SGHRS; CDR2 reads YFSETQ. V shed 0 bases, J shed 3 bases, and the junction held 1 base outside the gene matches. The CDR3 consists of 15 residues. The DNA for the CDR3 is TGCGCCAGCAGCTTGGACAGGGGGGACACCGGGGAGCTGTTTTTT. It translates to CASSLDRGDTGELFF.

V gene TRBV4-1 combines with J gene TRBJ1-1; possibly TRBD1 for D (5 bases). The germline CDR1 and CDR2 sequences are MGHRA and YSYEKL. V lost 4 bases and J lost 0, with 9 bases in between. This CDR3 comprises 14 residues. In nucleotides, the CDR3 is TGCGCCAGCAGCCCGCGGGACCTGAACACTGAAGCTTTCTTT. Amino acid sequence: CASSPRDLNTEAFF.

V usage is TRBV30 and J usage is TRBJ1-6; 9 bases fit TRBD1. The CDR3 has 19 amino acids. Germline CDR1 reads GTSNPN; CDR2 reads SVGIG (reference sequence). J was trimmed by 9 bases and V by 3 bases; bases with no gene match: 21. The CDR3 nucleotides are TGTGCCTGGAGCGTATCCAAACTACCGGGACAGGGAAATTCTTCACCCCTCCACTTT. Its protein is CAWSVSKLPGQGNSSPLHF.